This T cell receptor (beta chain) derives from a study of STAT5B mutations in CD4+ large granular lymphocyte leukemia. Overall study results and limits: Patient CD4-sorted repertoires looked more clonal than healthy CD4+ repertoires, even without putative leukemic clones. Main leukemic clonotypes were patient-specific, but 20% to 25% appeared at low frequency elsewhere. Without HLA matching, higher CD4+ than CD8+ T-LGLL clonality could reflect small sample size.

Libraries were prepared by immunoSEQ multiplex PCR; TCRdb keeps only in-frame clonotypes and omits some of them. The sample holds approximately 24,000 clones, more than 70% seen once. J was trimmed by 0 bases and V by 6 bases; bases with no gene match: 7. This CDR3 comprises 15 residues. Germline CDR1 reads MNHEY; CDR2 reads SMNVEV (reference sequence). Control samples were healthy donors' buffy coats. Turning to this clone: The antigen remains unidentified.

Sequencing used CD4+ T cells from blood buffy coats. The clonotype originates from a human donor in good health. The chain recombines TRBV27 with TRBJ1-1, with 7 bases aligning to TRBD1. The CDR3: CASRMTGTMNTEAFF. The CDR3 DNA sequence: TGTGCCAGCAGAATGACAGGGACCATGAACACTGAAGCTTTCTTT.